A selection of T cell receptor beta chains follows, all from one sample in a study of cytomegalovirus exposure and HLA in healthy donors. Libraries were prepared by immunoSEQ multiplex PCR; TCRdb keeps only in-frame clonotypes and omits some of them. The table lists about 93,000 clones, around 73% of them singletons. Sequencing input: PBMCs. The receptor source for this set is a woman between 40 and 50 years old in good health and CMV-seronegative. Both conserved end residues are part of each CDR3. Fields, in order: D gene, V gene, clone size, J gene, CDR3 DNA, CDR3 protein. D genes are given only for firm matches. Expanded clones are given a class, and other clones once, few, many or no size at all.

d_gene: TRBD1; v_gene: TRBV6-5; abundance: few; j_gene: TRBJ2-7; CDR3nt: TGTGCCAGCAGTTACCCCCCCGGGACAGGGGGCGAGCAGTACTTC; CDR3aa: CASSYPPGTGGEQYF
d_gene: TRBD2; v_gene: TRBV27; abundance: NA; j_gene: TRBJ2-1; CDR3nt: TGTGCCAGCAGTTTAGAAGGTAGCGGGAGGATCTCCTACAATGAGCAGTTCTTC; CDR3aa: CASSLEGSGRISYNEQFF
d_gene: NA; v_gene: TRBV5-1; abundance: NA; j_gene: TRBJ2-7; CDR3nt: TGCGCCAGCAAGGGCGGGTCCTACGAGCAGTACTTC; CDR3aa: CASKGGSYEQYF
d_gene: NA; v_gene: TRBV28; abundance: NA; j_gene: TRBJ1-3; CDR3nt: TGTGCCAGCAGTTTATTCAGCTCTGGAAACACCATATATTTT; CDR3aa: CASSLFSSGNTIYF
d_gene: NA; v_gene: TRBV5-1; abundance: NA; j_gene: TRBJ2-1; CDR3nt: NA; CDR3aa: CASSPGTSIFWQFF
d_gene: TRBD2; v_gene: TRBV9; abundance: NA; j_gene: TRBJ2-7; CDR3nt: TGTGCCAGCAGCGTTATAGCGGGAGGGCCGCAGTACTTC; CDR3aa: CASSVIAGGPQYF
d_gene: NA; v_gene: TRBV10-2; abundance: few; j_gene: TRBJ1-5; CDR3nt: TGCGCCAGCAGTGACCTACAGGGATATAGCAATCAGCCCCAGCATTTT; CDR3aa: CASSDLQGYSNQPQHF
d_gene: TRBD2; v_gene: TRBV6-5; abundance: NA; j_gene: TRBJ2-7; CDR3nt: TGTGCCACCCAGCGGACTAGTAGGTACGAGCAGTACTTC; CDR3aa: CATQRTSRYEQYF
d_gene: NA; v_gene: TRBV27; abundance: NA; j_gene: TRBJ2-7; CDR3nt: TGTGCCAGCAGTTTATCGGGCAGCACAATGGTTTTC; CDR3aa: CASSLSGSTMVF
d_gene: NA; v_gene: TRBV28; abundance: NA; j_gene: TRBJ1-5; CDR3nt: TGTGCCAGCAGCCCGGTGCGGCCTAATCAGCCCCAGCATTTT; CDR3aa: CASSPVRPNQPQHF
d_gene: NA; v_gene: TRBV28; abundance: once; j_gene: TRBJ2-3; CDR3nt: TGTGCCAGCAGCCCAACAGGACCCAGCACAGATACGCAGTATTTT; CDR3aa: CASSPTGPSTDTQYF
d_gene: NA; v_gene: TRBV28; abundance: NA; j_gene: TRBJ2-3; CDR3nt: TGTGCCAGCAGACCGGGCAACAGGCCGAGCACAGATACGCAGTATTTT; CDR3aa: CASRPGNRPSTDTQYF
d_gene: NA; v_gene: TRBV11-2; abundance: NA; j_gene: TRBJ1-4; CDR3nt: TGTGCCAGCAGCTTCCGCAGATCCAATGAAAAACTGTTTTTT; CDR3aa: CASSFRRSNEKLFF
d_gene: NA; v_gene: TRBV28; abundance: NA; j_gene: TRBJ1-1; CDR3nt: TGTGCCAGCAGTTTTAACAGTTTAGGCAGGGGCAATGAAGCTTTCTTT; CDR3aa: CASSFNSLGRGNEAFF
d_gene: NA; v_gene: TRBV19; abundance: NA; j_gene: TRBJ1-2; CDR3nt: TGTGCCAGGGGCCCCTGGGATGGCTACACCTTC; CDR3aa: CARGPWDGYTF
d_gene: NA; v_gene: TRBV7-2; abundance: NA; j_gene: TRBJ2-7; CDR3nt: TGTGCCAGCAGCTCCCCTCCGGGGGCCTACGAGCAGTACTTC; CDR3aa: CASSSPPGAYEQYF
d_gene: TRBD2; v_gene: TRBV27; abundance: NA; j_gene: TRBJ2-3; CDR3nt: TGTGCCAGCAGTTTATCAATAAACGGACTAGGGCCCGGGGACCACACAGATACGCAGTATTTT; CDR3aa: CASSLSINGLGPGDHTDTQYF
d_gene: TRBD1; v_gene: TRBV5-4; abundance: once; j_gene: TRBJ1-1; CDR3nt: TGTGCCAGCAGTCCTCAACAGGGGACTTTGGGGGCTTTCTTT; CDR3aa: CASSPQQGTLGAFF
d_gene: NA; v_gene: TRBV19; abundance: NA; j_gene: TRBJ2-2; CDR3nt: TGTGCCAGTACTCGCGGGAAGAACACCGGGGAGCTGTTTTTT; CDR3aa: CASTRGKNTGELFF
d_gene: TRBD2; v_gene: TRBV5-1; abundance: NA; j_gene: TRBJ2-7; CDR3nt: TGCGCCAGCAGCCGATTAGGGACTAGCGGGAGCGGGGGGTTATACGAGCAGTACTTC; CDR3aa: CASSRLGTSGSGGLYEQYF
d_gene: NA; v_gene: TRBV9; abundance: NA; j_gene: TRBJ1-3; CDR3nt: TGTGCCAGCAGCGTAGTAGCCGGGTCTGGAAACACCATATATTTT; CDR3aa: CASSVVAGSGNTIYF
d_gene: TRBD2; v_gene: TRBV6-5; abundance: NA; j_gene: TRBJ2-5; CDR3nt: TGTGCCAGCAGAACCTATGGGGGGAGGGAGCAGTACTTC; CDR3aa: CASRTYGGREQYF
d_gene: NA; v_gene: TRBV30; abundance: NA; j_gene: TRBJ2-3; CDR3nt: TGTGCCTGGTCATCACAGGGCACAGATACGCAGTATTTT; CDR3aa: CAWSSQGTDTQYF
d_gene: TRBD1; v_gene: TRBV6-6; abundance: NA; j_gene: TRBJ2-7; CDR3nt: TGTGCCAGCAGTTATTACGAGGACAGGAGCTCCTACGAGCAGTACTTC; CDR3aa: CASSYYEDRSSYEQYF
d_gene: TRBD1; v_gene: TRBV5-6; abundance: few; j_gene: TRBJ1-2; CDR3nt: TGTGCCAGCAGCTTAGACAGGGAGTATGGCTACACCTTC; CDR3aa: CASSLDREYGYTF
d_gene: NA; v_gene: TRBV15; abundance: NA; j_gene: TRBJ1-2; CDR3nt: TGTGCCACCAGCCAAGGACAGCCCTATGGCTACACCTTC; CDR3aa: CATSQGQPYGYTF
d_gene: NA; v_gene: TRBV11-3; abundance: NA; j_gene: TRBJ1-1; CDR3nt: TGTGCCAGCAGCGCCCGATACGACAACCAAAACACTGAAGCTTTCTTT; CDR3aa: CASSARYDNQNTEAFF
d_gene: NA; v_gene: TRBV7-2; abundance: NA; j_gene: TRBJ1-3; CDR3nt: TGTGCCAGCAGCCCCACGATCTACTCTGGAAACACCATATATTTT; CDR3aa: CASSPTIYSGNTIYF
d_gene: TRBD2; v_gene: TRBV25-1; abundance: NA; j_gene: TRBJ2-5; CDR3nt: TGTGCCAGCAGTACACGGGACTTAGCGGGGACCCAGTACTTC; CDR3aa: CASSTRDLAGTQYF
d_gene: TRBD1; v_gene: TRBV6-6; abundance: NA; j_gene: TRBJ2-3; CDR3nt: TGTGCCAGCAGTTACGGACAGGGGCGCACAGATACGCAGTATTTT; CDR3aa: CASSYGQGRTDTQYF
d_gene: TRBD1; v_gene: TRBV30; abundance: NA; j_gene: TRBJ1-5; CDR3nt: TGTGCCTGGCACTCGGGACAGCCCAATCAGCCCCAGCATTTT; CDR3aa: CAWHSGQPNQPQHF
d_gene: NA; v_gene: TRBV28; abundance: NA; j_gene: TRBJ1-5; CDR3nt: TGTGCCAGCAGTTTAGGGGGTGTGGAGGGGAAACGTCAGCCCCAGCATTTT; CDR3aa: CASSLGGVEGKRQPQHF
d_gene: TRBD1; v_gene: TRBV7-3; abundance: NA; j_gene: TRBJ1-1; CDR3nt: TGTGCCAGCAGCCTAAATCCGGGACAGGGTCATGAAGCTTTCTTT; CDR3aa: CASSLNPGQGHEAFF
d_gene: TRBD1; v_gene: TRBV7-2; abundance: NA; j_gene: TRBJ1-2; CDR3nt: TGTGCCAGCAGCTTAGTAGACAGGGGTGGCTATGGCTACACCTTC; CDR3aa: CASSLVDRGGYGYTF
d_gene: TRBD2; v_gene: TRBV5-1; abundance: once; j_gene: TRBJ2-3; CDR3nt: TGCGCCAGCAGCTTACGGACTAGAAGAGATACGCAGTATTTT; CDR3aa: CASSLRTRRDTQYF
d_gene: TRBD1; v_gene: TRBV10-2; abundance: once; j_gene: TRBJ1-2; CDR3nt: TGCGCCAGCAGTGAGTCGACAGGGGGCAGGACAGCCTTC; CDR3aa: CASSESTGGRTAF
d_gene: TRBD2; v_gene: TRBV5-1; abundance: NA; j_gene: TRBJ2-1; CDR3nt: TGCGCCAGCAGCTTCCAGGGACTAGCGGGAGGGACTAGCTCCTACAATGAGCAGTTCTTC; CDR3aa: CASSFQGLAGGTSSYNEQFF
d_gene: NA; v_gene: TRBV5-1; abundance: few; j_gene: TRBJ1-5; CDR3nt: TGCGCCAGCAGTGTTGCGGGGGACAACAATCAGCCCCAGCATTTT; CDR3aa: CASSVAGDNNQPQHF
d_gene: NA; v_gene: TRBV10-3; abundance: NA; j_gene: TRBJ1-1; CDR3nt: TGTGCCATCAGTGAGTCTGGAGGGAGAAACACTGAAGCTTTCTTT; CDR3aa: CAISESGGRNTEAFF
d_gene: TRBD1; v_gene: TRBV5-4; abundance: NA; j_gene: TRBJ1-2; CDR3nt: TGTGCCAGCAGATCGCTCGACAGGGCGCAAGACTATGGCTACACCTTC; CDR3aa: CASRSLDRAQDYGYTF
d_gene: NA; v_gene: TRBV29-1; abundance: NA; j_gene: TRBJ2-2; CDR3nt: TGCAGCGTAGCACCTCTAGCTCAGGCCGGGGAGCTGTTTTTT; CDR3aa: CSVAPLAQAGELFF
d_gene: NA; v_gene: TRBV28; abundance: once; j_gene: TRBJ2-7; CDR3nt: TGTGCCAGCAGTTTGGCGGGACTCCGGTCCTACGAGCAGTACTTC; CDR3aa: CASSLAGLRSYEQYF
d_gene: NA; v_gene: TRBV7-2; abundance: few; j_gene: TRBJ1-1; CDR3nt: TGTGCCAGCAGCTCCGACGGGAGGTGGAAAGCTTTCTTT; CDR3aa: CASSSDGRWKAFF
d_gene: NA; v_gene: TRBV5-8; abundance: NA; j_gene: TRBJ2-7; CDR3nt: TGTGCCAGCAGCTTATCCTTCCAGCAGTACTTC; CDR3aa: CASSLSFQQYF
d_gene: NA; v_gene: TRBV6-1; abundance: NA; j_gene: TRBJ2-1; CDR3nt: TGTGCCAGCAGTGAAGCTAGCGGCTCCTACAATGAGCAGTTCTTC; CDR3aa: CASSEASGSYNEQFF
d_gene: TRBD2; v_gene: TRBV11-2; abundance: NA; j_gene: TRBJ2-1; CDR3nt: TGTGCCAGCAGTATTTTCGGGACTAGCGGGTACAATGAGCAGTTCTTC; CDR3aa: CASSIFGTSGYNEQFF
d_gene: TRBD2; v_gene: TRBV28; abundance: NA; j_gene: TRBJ2-7; CDR3nt: TGTGCCAGCAGTTTTGTAGCGGGGCTCTCCTACGAGCAGTACTTC; CDR3aa: CASSFVAGLSYEQYF
d_gene: TRBD2; v_gene: TRBV7-9; abundance: NA; j_gene: TRBJ2-1; CDR3nt: TGTGCCAGCATGCCGAGCGGGAGGGCCTCCTACAATGAGCAGTTCTTC; CDR3aa: CASMPSGRASYNEQFF
d_gene: NA; v_gene: TRBV5-1; abundance: NA; j_gene: TRBJ2-3; CDR3nt: TGCGCCAGCAGCTTGGAGCAGCGGGCCTCAGATACGCAGTATTTT; CDR3aa: CASSLEQRASDTQYF
d_gene: NA; v_gene: TRBV6-1; abundance: NA; j_gene: TRBJ1-5; CDR3nt: TGTGCCAGCAGTGAGGTACTAGGCCGGGGAAGAGAGCCCCAGCATTTT; CDR3aa: CASSEVLGRGREPQHF
d_gene: TRBD1; v_gene: TRBV6-5; abundance: NA; j_gene: TRBJ2-7; CDR3nt: TGTGCCAGCAGTTACTCCGGGACAGGGGGCTACGAGCAGTACTTC; CDR3aa: CASSYSGTGGYEQYF
d_gene: TRBD2; v_gene: TRBV7-2; abundance: NA; j_gene: TRBJ2-3; CDR3nt: TGTGCCAGCAGCCCTCGCGGGAGGACAGATACGCAGTATTTT; CDR3aa: CASSPRGRTDTQYF